This TCR beta chain was sequenced for a study of regulatory T cells in long-lasting Graves disease. Study-wide findings and caveats: Patients whose Graves' disease persisted exhibited lower TCR diversity than those newly diagnosed. TRBV28, TRBJ1-2 and TRBJ2-5 were favored in persistent disease.

This clonotype came up a few times. Its matching antigen is unknown. Germline V lookup: CDR1 SGHTA, CDR2 FQGNSA. The CDR3 has 14 residues. V gave up 5 bases and J gave up 4 bases, with 14 bases separating them. For TCR beta, libraries came from iRepertoire HTBI primers and Arm-PCR of CDR3 regions. TCRdb re-analysed the multiplex PCR reads in MiXCR, keeping a single row per CDR3 protein. The sample has approximately 390,000 distinct CDR3 sequences; around 16% are singletons. Indicated time point: newly diagnosed GD, antithyroid drugs for less than 3 months. Making the TCR library involved RNA that had been extracted from PBMCs. Criteria from the American Thyroid Association guidelines were applied to diagnose Graves' disease. The same data also went into a second study, on T cells in Graves' hyperthyroidism and ophthalmopathy. This second study says: Among clonotypes expanded in thyroid above 0.001, most were also found in blood.

The clonotype comes from a woman between 18 and 29 years old with Graves disease. This chain joins TRBV7-2 and TRBJ1-1; D not certain. The sequencing here drew on peripheral blood mononuclear cells (PBMCs), taken at new diagnosis, from a patient treated with antithyroid drugs. The CDR3 here is CASSPFARSTEAFF. The CDR3 nucleotides read TGTGCCAGCAGCCCCTTCGCTAGGTCCACTGAAGCTTTCTTT.